The entry below gives a single TCR beta chain sequence along with its context. Its antigen remains unknown. One end of the junction does not line up with germline, which may come from a read error. The CDR3 has 19 amino acids. Germline V gene sequence: CDR1 KGHSH, CDR2 LQKENI. The PCR was carried out with 60 Vbeta primers and 13 Jbeta primers. Produced via immunoSEQ multiplex PCR; TCRdb's table is partial and in-frame only. This sample has some 210,000 clones; about 87% occur once, and the top ten carry 1% to 1.5%. This entry is derived from a study of cytomegalovirus exposure and HLA in healthy donors. The study's findings and limits: In a later analysis, parvovirus B19, influenza, CMV and Epstein-Barr virus appeared linked to several top co-occurrence clusters.

This receptor was identified in a young man in good health and CMV-seronegative. The source material was PBMCs. The chain joins TRBV18 to TRBJ2-4, with 7 bases lining up with TRBD2. In DNA form, the CDR3 reads TGTGCCAGCTCGCCGATAAGCTTGAGGGAGGGCCTGGGCAAAAACAGTCAGTACTTC. Residues: CASSPISLREGLGKNSQYF.